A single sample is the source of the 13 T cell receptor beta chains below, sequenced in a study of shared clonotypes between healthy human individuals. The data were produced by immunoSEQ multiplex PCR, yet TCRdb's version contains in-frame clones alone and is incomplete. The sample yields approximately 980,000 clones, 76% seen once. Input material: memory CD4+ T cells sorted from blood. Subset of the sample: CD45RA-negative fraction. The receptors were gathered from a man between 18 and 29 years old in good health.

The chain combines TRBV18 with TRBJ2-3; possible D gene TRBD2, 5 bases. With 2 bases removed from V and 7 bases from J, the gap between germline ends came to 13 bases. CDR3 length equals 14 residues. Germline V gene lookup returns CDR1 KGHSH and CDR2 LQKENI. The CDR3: CASSPVSGENTQYF. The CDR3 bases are TGTGCCAGCTCACCAGTATCCGGGGAAAATACGCAGTATTTT.

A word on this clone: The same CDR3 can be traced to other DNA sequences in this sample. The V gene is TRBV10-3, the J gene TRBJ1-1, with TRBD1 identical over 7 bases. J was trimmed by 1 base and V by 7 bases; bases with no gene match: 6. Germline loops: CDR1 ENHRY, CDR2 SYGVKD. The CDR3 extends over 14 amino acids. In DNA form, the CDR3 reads TGTGCCATCAAAACAAGGGACAGGAACACTGAAGCTTTCTTT. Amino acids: CAIKTRDRNTEAFF.

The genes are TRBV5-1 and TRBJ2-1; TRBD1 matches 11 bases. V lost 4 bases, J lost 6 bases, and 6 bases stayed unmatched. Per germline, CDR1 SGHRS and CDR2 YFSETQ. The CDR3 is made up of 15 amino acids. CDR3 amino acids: CASSNRDRGINEQFF. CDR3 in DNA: TGCGCCAGCAGCAACCGGGACAGGGGGATCAATGAGCAGTTCTTC.

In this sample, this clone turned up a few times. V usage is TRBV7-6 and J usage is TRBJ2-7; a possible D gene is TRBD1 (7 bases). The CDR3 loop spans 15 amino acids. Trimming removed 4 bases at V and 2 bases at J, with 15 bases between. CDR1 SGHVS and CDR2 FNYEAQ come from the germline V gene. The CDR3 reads CASSSGPRGAYEQYF. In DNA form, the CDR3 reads TGTGCCAGCAGCTCAGGACCCAGGGGGGCCTACGAGCAGTACTTC.

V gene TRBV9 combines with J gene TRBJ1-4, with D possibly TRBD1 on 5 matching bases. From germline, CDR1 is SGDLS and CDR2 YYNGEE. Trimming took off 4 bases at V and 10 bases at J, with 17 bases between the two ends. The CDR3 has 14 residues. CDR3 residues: CASSSLRDEGKLFF. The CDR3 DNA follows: TGTGCCAGCAGCTCCCTGAGGGACGAGGGAAAACTGTTTTTT.

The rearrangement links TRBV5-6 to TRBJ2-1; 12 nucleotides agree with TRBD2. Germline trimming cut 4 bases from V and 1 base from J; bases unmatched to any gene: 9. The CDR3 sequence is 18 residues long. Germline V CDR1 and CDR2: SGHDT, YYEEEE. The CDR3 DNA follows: TGTGCCAGCAGCATGAAGATTCTAGCGGGAGGGTCCTACAATGAGCAGTTCTTC. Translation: CASSMKILAGGSYNEQFF.

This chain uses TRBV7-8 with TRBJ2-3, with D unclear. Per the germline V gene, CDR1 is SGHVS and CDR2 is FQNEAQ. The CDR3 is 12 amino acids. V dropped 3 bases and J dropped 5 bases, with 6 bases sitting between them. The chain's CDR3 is CASSFSGDTQYF. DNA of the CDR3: TGTGCCAGCAGCTTTTCGGGAGATACGCAGTATTTT.

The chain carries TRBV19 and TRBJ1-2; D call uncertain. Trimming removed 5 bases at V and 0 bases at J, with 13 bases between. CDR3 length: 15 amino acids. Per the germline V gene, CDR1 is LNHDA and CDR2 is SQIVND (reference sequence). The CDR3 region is CASSGSGNSNYGYTF. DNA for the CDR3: TGTGCCAGTAGTGGTTCAGGCAATTCTAACTATGGCTACACCTTC.

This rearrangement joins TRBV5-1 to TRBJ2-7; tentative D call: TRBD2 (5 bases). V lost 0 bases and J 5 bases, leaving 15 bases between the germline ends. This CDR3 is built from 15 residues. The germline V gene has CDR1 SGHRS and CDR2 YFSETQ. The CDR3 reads CASSLVGGPVDEQYF. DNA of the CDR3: TGCGCCAGCAGCTTGGTTGGCGGGCCGGTCGACGAGCAGTACTTC.

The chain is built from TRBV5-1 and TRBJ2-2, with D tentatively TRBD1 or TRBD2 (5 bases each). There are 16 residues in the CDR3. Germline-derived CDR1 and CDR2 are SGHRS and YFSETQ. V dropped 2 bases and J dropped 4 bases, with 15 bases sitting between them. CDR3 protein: CASSLRGAGGTGELFF. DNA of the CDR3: TGCGCCAGCAGCTTAAGAGGGGCGGGCGGCACCGGGGAGCTGTTTTTT.

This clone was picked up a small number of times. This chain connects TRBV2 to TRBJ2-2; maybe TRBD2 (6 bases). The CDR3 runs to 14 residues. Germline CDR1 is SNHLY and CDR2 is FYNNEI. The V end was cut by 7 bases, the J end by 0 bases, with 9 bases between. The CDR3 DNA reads TGTGCCAGCACAGGGACTTCGAACACCGGGGAGCTGTTTTTT. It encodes CASTGTSNTGELFF.

The CDR3 DNA reads TGTGCCAGCAGCCTTTATGGGGGACAGTTTGGCGCCAAAAACATTCAGTACTTC. Translated: CASSLYGGQFGAKNIQYF. The chain couples TRBV11-3 to TRBJ2-4, with TRBD1 matching over 7 bases. The CDR3 is 18 amino acids. Germline V lookup: CDR1 SGHNT, CDR2 YENEEA. V lost 5 bases and J lost 1; bases outside the gene matches: 14.

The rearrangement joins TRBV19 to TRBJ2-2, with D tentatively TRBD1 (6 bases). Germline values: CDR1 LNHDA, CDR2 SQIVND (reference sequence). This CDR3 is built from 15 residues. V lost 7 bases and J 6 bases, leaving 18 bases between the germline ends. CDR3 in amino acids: CASTNRVKRAGELFF. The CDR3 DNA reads TGTGCCAGTACAAACAGGGTTAAGCGCGCCGGGGAGCTGTTTTTT.